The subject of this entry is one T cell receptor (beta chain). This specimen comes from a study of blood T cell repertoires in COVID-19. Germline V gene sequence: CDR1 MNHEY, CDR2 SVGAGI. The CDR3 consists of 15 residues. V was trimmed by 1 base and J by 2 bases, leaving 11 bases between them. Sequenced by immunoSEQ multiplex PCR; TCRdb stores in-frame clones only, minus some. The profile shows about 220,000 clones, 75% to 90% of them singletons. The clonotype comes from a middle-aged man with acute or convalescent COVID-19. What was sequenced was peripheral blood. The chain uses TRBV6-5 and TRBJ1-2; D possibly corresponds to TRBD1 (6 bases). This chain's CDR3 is CASSYYRTANYGYTF. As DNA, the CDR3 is TGTGCCAGCAGTTACTACCGGACAGCAAACTATGGCTACACCTTC.